This TCR beta chain was captured in a study of shared clonotypes between healthy human individuals. Generated by immunoSEQ multiplex PCR, the TCRdb table keeps only in-frame clones and is missing some. The sample includes 740,000 or so clones, more than 70% of them seen just once. The germline V gene encodes CDR1 MNHEY and CDR2 SVGAGI. The CDR3 spans 15 residues. Trimming shortened V by 6 bases and J by 0 bases, and 12 bases separated the two germline ends. The rearrangement links TRBV6-5 to TRBJ2-1; D unresolved. The specimen sequenced was memory CD4+ T cells sorted from blood. Subset denoted: CD45RA-negative fraction. This TCR came from a woman aged 30 to 39 in good health. The CDR3 coding sequence is TGTGCCAGCAGAACCGACCTAGGCTCCTACAATGAGCAGTTCTTC. This encodes CASRTDLGSYNEQFF.